This is a list of T cell receptor beta chains from one sample in a study of blood T cell repertoires in COVID-19. TCRdb's copy holds only in-frame clones and misses some; the assay was immunoSEQ multiplex PCR. The sample has under 85,000 clones, about 86% seen once. Sequencing was done on a sample of peripheral blood. The source of these receptors is a man aged 35 to 55 with COVID-19, enrolled during active disease. The CDR3 runs from the conserved cysteine through the conserved F or W. Fields, in order: V gene, D gene, J gene, clone size, CDR3 DNA, CDR3 protein. The D gene is left open where the match is weak. For some rows the clone size is stated as once, few or many, or as a class when expanded; others skip it.

TRBV2	.	TRBJ2-6	.	TGTGCCAGCAGTGAGTCGGGCTCTGGGGCCAACGTCCTGACTTTC	CASSESGSGANVLTF
TRBV6-5	.	TRBJ1-2	.	TGTGCCAGCAGTTACTCGCTACAGGGTGATGGCTACACCTTC	CASSYSLQGDGYTF
TRBV5-1	.	TRBJ1-2	.	TGCGCCAGCAGCGGGGGGACGACGGGCTACACCTTC	CASSGGTTGYTF
TRBV2	TRBD1	TRBJ1-6	.	TGTGCCAGCATTTTAGACAGGGGTGATTCACCCCTCCACTTT	CASILDRGDSPLHF
TRBV25-1	TRBD1	TRBJ2-5	.	TGTGCCAGCAGTGTACCGACAGGGGAAGAGACCCAGTACTTC	CASSVPTGEETQYF
TRBV2	.	TRBJ1-4	.	TGTGCCAGCAGGCGGGAAGGGACTGAAAAACTGTTTTTT	CASRREGTEKLFF
TRBV6-5	.	TRBJ1-2	few	TGTGCCAGCTCTACAAAGGGGTCCGTCTATGGCTACACCTTC	CASSTKGSVYGYTF
TRBV25-1	TRBD2	TRBJ2-3	.	TGTGCCAGCAGTGATGGTGTCGGGGGGTACACAGATACGCAGTATTTT	CASSDGVGGYTDTQYF
TRBV28	TRBD1	TRBJ2-1	.	TGTGCCAACGACAGGGGGCAAGGATCTGGCAATGAGCAGTTCTTC	CANDRGQGSGNEQFF
TRBV7-9	TRBD2	TRBJ2-5	.	TGTGCCAGCAGCCCCGACCAAAGACTAGCGGGGGTGAGAACCCAGTACTTC	CASSPDQRLAGVRTQYF
TRBV6-5	.	TRBJ1-4	.	TGTGCCAGCCGACTAATTGACATGATGGATGGAAAACTGTTTTTT	CASRLIDMMDGKLFF
TRBV6-5	.	TRBJ1-2	.	TGTGCCAGCAGCAATCGTCCAGGAGGGGAGAACTTC	CASSNRPGGENF
TRBV30	TRBD2	TRBJ2-7	few	TGTGCCTGGACCCACGGGGGGGCCCACGAGCAGTACTTC	CAWTHGGAHEQYF
TRBV2	.	TRBJ1-1	.	TGTGCCAGCAGTGAAAGGGGGACAAACACTGAAGCTTTCTTT	CASSERGTNTEAFF
TRBV7-9	TRBD1	TRBJ1-5	few	TGTGCCAGCAGCTCGGACAGGGTAAATCGGGGCAATCAGCCCCAGCATTTT	CASSSDRVNRGNQPQHF
TRBV27	TRBD2	TRBJ2-7	.	TGTGCCAGCAGTTTTTTTAGCGGGGGGAACTCCTACGAGCAGTACTTC	CASSFFSGGNSYEQYF
TRBV5-1	TRBD1	TRBJ2-5	.	TGCGCCAGCAGCGACGGGACAGGGAATTGGGAGACCCAGTACTTC	CASSDGTGNWETQYF
TRBV10-2	.	TRBJ1-3	.	TGCGCCAGCAGTGCCTGGACAGAGCAAGGAAACACCATATATTTT	CASSAWTEQGNTIYF
TRBV3-1/TRBV3-2	.	TRBJ2-1	.	TGTGCCAGCAGGCTGGAAGGGGTCAATGAGCAGTTCTTC	CASRLEGVNEQFF
TRBV9	.	TRBJ2-2	.	TGTGCCAGCAGGGTAACGGGGGACACCGGGGAGCTGTTTTTT	CASRVTGDTGELFF
TRBV7-9	.	TRBJ2-7	few	TGTGCCAGCAGCCGACAGATCATCGCTCCCTACGAGCAGTACTTC	CASSRQIIAPYEQYF
TRBV9	TRBD1	TRBJ1-1	few	TGTGCCAGCAGCGTTGAGGGACAGGGTATAGGGATGAACACTGAAGCTTTCTTT	CASSVEGQGIGMNTEAFF
TRBV6-5	.	TRBJ2-7	.	TGTGCCAGCGTTTTCACGGGGAACTCCTACGAGCAGTACTTC	CASVFTGNSYEQYF
TRBV29-1	TRBD1	TRBJ2-7	.	TGCAGCGTTGAATTTGGACAGGGTCGTTACGAGCAGTACTTC	CSVEFGQGRYEQYF
TRBV6-6	.	TRBJ2-2	.	TGTGCCAGCAGTTACTCGAGGGCTACGAACACCGGGGAGCTGTTTTTT	CASSYSRATNTGELFF
TRBV10-2	TRBD1	TRBJ1-6	.	TGCGCCAGCGGGTCCGGGACAGGGGATTCACCCCTCCACTTT	CASGSGTGDSPLHF
TRBV19	TRBD1	TRBJ1-6	few	TGTGCCAGTAGTATAGATCTGGGGACAGGGGGTTCGACCCTCCACTTT	CASSIDLGTGGSTLHF
TRBV6-6	TRBD1	TRBJ1-2	.	TGTGCCAGCAGTTACGGGACAGAAAACTATGGCTACACCTTC	CASSYGTENYGYTF
TRBV6-5	.	TRBJ1-2	.	TGTGCCAGCCACAGTAACTATGGCTACACCTTC	CASHSNYGYTF
TRBV6-5	TRBD1	TRBJ1-6	once	TGTGCCGGAAGGGGGCCTGATTCACCCCTCCACTTT	CAGRGPDSPLHF
TRBV5-6	TRBD2	TRBJ2-5	.	TGTGCCAGCAGCTCACCGACAGCGGGGGAGACCCAGTACTTC	CASSSPTAGETQYF
TRBV5-4	TRBD2	TRBJ2-5	once	TGTGCCAGCAGCTTGAGGCGGGGGGCCAGAGGGCAAGAGACCCAGTACTTC	CASSLRRGARGQETQYF
TRBV4-1	TRBD2	TRBJ2-1	.	TGCGCCAGCAGCCAAGAGAGCGGGGGGGCCCTCTACAATGAGCAGTTCTTC	CASSQESGGALYNEQFF
TRBV24-1	.	TRBJ2-5	.	TGTGCCACCAGTGATTTCGGGGGGCTAATTGGGGAGACCCAGTACTTC	CATSDFGGLIGETQYF
TRBV7-6	TRBD1	TRBJ1-1	.	TGTGCCAGCAGCCTGTACAGGGGACAGGAAGCTTTCTTT	CASSLYRGQEAFF
TRBV28	.	TRBJ2-1	.	TGTGCCACGCGGGCAAGTGATCCCTACAATGAGCAGTTCTTC	CATRASDPYNEQFF
TRBV6-5	.	TRBJ2-4	.	TGTGCCAGCAGGACAGGAGGCATTCAGTACTTC	CASRTGGIQYF
TRBV7-9	.	TRBJ1-1	.	TGTGCCAGCAGCACCCAGGGCAGTGGGAACACTGAAGCTTTCTTT	CASSTQGSGNTEAFF
TRBV9	TRBD1	TRBJ2-4	.	TGTGCCAGCAGCCCCCAAGAGGACAGGAGTTTGAACATTCAGTACTTC	CASSPQEDRSLNIQYF
TRBV6-6	.	TRBJ2-7	.	TGTGCCAGCAGTCGACCCTCCCCCTACGAGCAGTACTTC	CASSRPSPYEQYF
TRBV6-5	TRBD1	TRBJ1-1	once	TGTGCCAGCAGCCACGACAGGGACGGCACTGAAGCTTTCTTT	CASSHDRDGTEAFF
TRBV3-1/TRBV3-2	.	TRBJ1-2	.	TGTGCCAGCAGCCAATTTTCCGACTATGGCTACACCTTC	CASSQFSDYGYTF
TRBV11-1	.	TRBJ1-1	once	TGTGCCAGCAGCTTAGGGGCCGTAGTGGGCACTGAAGCTTTCTTT	CASSLGAVVGTEAFF
TRBV5-1	TRBD2	TRBJ2-2	.	TGCGCCAGCAGCGAGGGCGGGGGGCCGTACACCGGGGAGCTGTTTTTT	CASSEGGGPYTGELFF
TRBV5-4	TRBD2	TRBJ2-5	.	TGTGCCAGCAGCTCGACTAGCGGGAGCCAAGAGACCCAGTACTTC	CASSSTSGSQETQYF